These 2 T cell receptor beta chains were sequenced from one sample in a study of T cells in women clearing cervical HPV infection. Sequenced by immunoSEQ multiplex PCR; TCRdb stores in-frame clones only, minus some. The table lists tens of thousands of clones. The sequencing sample was made of blood buffy coat. These TCRs come from a woman between 18 and 70 years old with a cervical HPV16 infection that either progressed to CIN3+ or cleared (not recorded which).

With regard to this clone: The read gets to within 3 residues of the CDR3 end, and the germline J gene fills in the rest. V is TRBV5-6 and J is TRBJ1-2, with a tentative D call TRBD1 (6 bases). Germline V CDR1 and CDR2: SGHDT, YYEEEE. V shed 6 bases and J shed 5 bases, with 17 bases lying between them. The CDR3 sequence is 14 residues long. The CDR3 here is CASTPGQRPYGYTF. The CDR3 bases that were read are TGTGCCAGCACCCCCGGACAGCGCCCTTATGGC. Combining the CDR3 with reference TRBV5-6 and TRBJ1-2 gives the whole variable domain DAGVTQSPTHLIKTRGQQVTLRCSPKSGHDTVSWYQQALGQGPQFIFQYYEEEERQRGNFPDRFSGHQFPNYSSELNVNALLLGDSALYLCASTPGQRPYGYTFGSGTRLTVV.

About this clone: The missing CDR3 end, 3 residues past where the read stops, is filled in from the germline J gene. This chain connects TRBV20-1 to TRBJ1-2, with 7 bases fitting TRBD1. The CDR3 loop spans 12 amino acids. Germline assignment: CDR1 DFQATT and CDR2 SNEGSKA (reference sequence). The ends lost 6 bases at V and 3 bases at J; junction bases unmatched: 4. Partial CDR3 DNA: TGCAGTGCGTCGGGGACAGACTATGGC. This encodes CSASGTDYG. The whole CDR3 reads CSASGTDYGYTF.